This TCR beta chain was sequenced for a study of T cell responses to AZD1222 COVID-19 vaccine. Looking at the study overall: Pooled samples include second doses given at about 4 or 12 weeks.

Findings of the study overall: Close to half of spike-specific TCRs reportedly recognize unmutated variant regions.

The assay was immunoSEQ multiplex PCR, and TCRdb's table has in-frame clones only and misses some. Of around 100,000 clones in the sample, 80% to 95% were seen once. In regard to this clone: What it binds is not known.

This receptor was taken from an adult in good health. Sequencing used peripheral blood, obtained on day 0 of AZD1222 vaccination.

For the CDR3, the DNA is TGTGCCTGGACACAGGGGCAAGAGACCCAGTACTTC. This gives the protein CAWTQGQETQYF. The chain joins TRBV30 to TRBJ2-5; 7 nucleotides agree with TRBD1. Germline CDR1 GTSNPN, CDR2 SVGIG (reference sequence). The CDR3 sequence is 12 residues long. J gave up 2 bases and V 4 bases, and 1 base lay outside the gene matches.